This T cell receptor beta chain was identified in a study of blood T cell repertoires in COVID-19. In the original workflow: Estimation of nucleated cell counts was performed using reference gene primer amplification. TCRdb keeps only in-frame clones here, not all; method: immunoSEQ multiplex PCR. V and J calls and clone size follow that table, whereas D and trimming were derived from the DNA. The data show around 140,000 clones, 80% seen once. Trimming removed 3 bases at V and 5 bases at J, with 10 bases between. Germline V CDR1 and CDR2: SGHAT, FQNNGV. This CDR3 has 13 amino acids. The sequenced sample consisted of peripheral blood. This receptor was identified in a man aged 70-80 years who had recovered from COVID-19. The genes are TRBV11-2 and TRBJ2-5; TRBD1 is a possible D gene (6 bases). The chain's CDR3 is CASSLGQGETQYF. The CDR3, as DNA: TGTGCCAGCAGCTTGGGGCAGGGGGAGACCCAGTACTTC.